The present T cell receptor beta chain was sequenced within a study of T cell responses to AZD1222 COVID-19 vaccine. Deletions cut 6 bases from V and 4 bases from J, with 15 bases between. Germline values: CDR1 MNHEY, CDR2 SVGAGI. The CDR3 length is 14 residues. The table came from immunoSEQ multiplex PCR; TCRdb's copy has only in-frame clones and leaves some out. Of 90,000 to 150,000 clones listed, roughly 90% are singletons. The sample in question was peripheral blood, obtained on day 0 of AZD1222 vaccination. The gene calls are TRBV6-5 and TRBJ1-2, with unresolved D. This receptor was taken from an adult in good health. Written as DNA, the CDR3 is TGTGCCAGCAGAACCCCCCAGGCTGGCTATGGCTACACCTTC. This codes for CASRTPQAGYGYTF.